This passage covers 10 T cell receptor beta chains from one sample sequenced in a study of regulatory T cells in long-lasting Graves disease. iRepertoire HTBI primers and Arm-PCR of CDR3 regions built TCR beta libraries. MiXCR was run by TCRdb on the multiplex PCR reads, yielding one entry per CDR3 protein. The repertoire consists of fewer than 500,000 distinct CDR3 sequences, with under 20% occurring once and the leading ten covering 9% to 15%. Time point noted: newly diagnosed GD, antithyroid drugs for less than 3 months. The TCR library was made from RNA extracted from PBMCs. This sample was also put to use in a study of T cells in Graves' hyperthyroidism and ophthalmopathy.

This material consisted of peripheral blood mononuclear cells (PBMCs), taken at new diagnosis, from a patient treated with antithyroid drugs. The receptors were gathered from a man between 40 and 49 years old with Graves disease.

The chain carries TRBV24-1 and TRBJ2-2, with 11 bases that match TRBD2. Germline V gene sequence: CDR1 KGHDR, CDR2 SFDVKD. This CDR3 spans 16 amino acids. With 4 bases clipped from V and 7 bases from J, the junction kept 7 bases outside the gene matches. CDR3 nucleotides: TGTGCCACCAGTGACATGACTAGCGGGAAAGTCGGGGAGCTGTTTTTT. It translates to CATSDMTSGKVGELFF.

Note on this clonotype: It is likely a read error, because the conserved phenylalanine at the end of the CDR3 is missing. This chain uses TRBV27 with TRBJ1-1; D is possibly TRBD1 (6 bases). The germline gives CDR1 MNHEY, CDR2 SMNVEV (reference sequence). The CDR3 contains 14 residues. With 2 bases removed from V and 1 base from J, the gap between germline ends came to 8 bases. As DNA, the CDR3 is TGTGCCAGCAGTTTAAGGGGGGCGAACACTGAAGCTTTCCTT. This encodes CASSLRGANTEAFL.

This clonotype occurred a few times. V is TRBV12-3 or TRBV12-4 and J is TRBJ1-5, with 10 bases fitting TRBD1. The CDR3 is 15 residues long. The junction had 9 bases not matched to a gene; V was cut back by 6 bases and J by 7 bases. The chain's CDR3 is CASSTGTGDMQPQHF. Written as DNA, the CDR3 is TGTGCCAGCAGCACCGGGACAGGGGATATGCAGCCCCAGCATTTT.

There are a few counts of this clonotype. The CDR3 does not close with the conserved phenylalanine or tryptophan, likely indicating a read error. V and J are TRBV7-8 and TRBJ2-1; 12 bases match TRBD2. In germline, CDR1 is SGHVS, CDR2 FQNEAQ. The V and J ends lost 2 bases and 6 bases, in that order; junction bases with no gene match: 8. The CDR3 spans 17 residues. The CDR3 sequence: CASSLRPSGRASNEQFL. As DNA, the CDR3 is TGTGCCAGCAGCTTACGTCCTAGCGGGAGGGCCTCCAATGAGCAGTTCCTC.

This clonotype has a count of ten or more. V is TRBV12-3 or TRBV12-4 and J is TRBJ1-5; D call uncertain. V was shortened by 2 bases and J by 2 bases, with 10 bases between the two germline ends. This CDR3 has 15 residues. CDR3 sequence reads: CASSLRGFGNQPQHF. The DNA for the CDR3 is TGTGCCAGCAGTTTACGAGGGTTTGGCAATCAGCCCCAGCATTTT.

This clonotype was recorded once. The chain uses TRBV7-3 and TRBJ2-1; 8 bases agree with TRBD2. CDR3 length: 14 residues. Losses at the gene ends were 4 bases for V and 7 bases for J; bases not matched to a gene: 6. Germline CDR1 and CDR2: SGHTA and FQGTGA. This CDR3 reads CASSYSGLGNEQFF. For the CDR3, the DNA is TGTGCCAGCAGCTACTCGGGACTAGGGAATGAGCAGTTCTTC.

This clonotype came up many times. The chain is built from TRBV29-1 and TRBJ2-3, with D possibly being TRBD1 (5 bases). Germline assignment: CDR1 SQVTM and CDR2 ANQGSEA. V lost 6 bases and J 2 bases, leaving 15 bases between the germline ends. The CDR3 runs 14 residues. This CDR3 is CSVGQVTVTDTQYF. The CDR3 DNA reads TGCAGCGTCGGGCAGGTGACAGTCACAGATACGCAGTATTTT.

The table lists this clonotype with many counts. This chain connects TRBV20-1 to TRBJ2-5, with a weak D call TRBD2 (6 bases). The CDR3 consists of 13 residues. V was shortened by 6 bases and J by 5 bases, with 16 bases between the two germline ends. Germline V gene data show CDR1 as DFQATT and CDR2 as SNEGSKA (reference sequence). CDR3 in amino acids: CSAGGGRLETQYF. The CDR3 DNA sequence: TGCAGTGCAGGCGGAGGGCGTTTGGAGACCCAGTACTTC.

This clonotype came up many times. The chain uses TRBV28 and TRBJ2-5; 7 bases align to TRBD1. Trimming removed 4 bases from V and 5 bases from J; junction bases left unmatched: 10. Germline lookup yields CDR1 MDHEN and CDR2 SYDVKM. This CDR3 comprises 15 residues. CDR3 sequence reads: CASSSMTGPGETQYF. CDR3 nucleotides: TGTGCCAGCAGTTCCATGACAGGGCCCGGGGAGACCCAGTACTTC.

A remark on this clonotype: This clone may be a read error of a much larger clone one base away. This chain joins TRBV7-9 and TRBJ2-7; D might be TRBD1 (6 bases). V lost 3 bases and J lost 7, with 16 bases in between. From germline, CDR1 is SEHNR and CDR2 FQNEAQ (reference sequence). The CDR3 runs 14 residues. The CDR3 here is CASSFLAEGGEQYF. In DNA, the CDR3 is TGTGCCAGCAGCTTCCTCGCAGAAGGGGGTGAGCAGTACTTC.